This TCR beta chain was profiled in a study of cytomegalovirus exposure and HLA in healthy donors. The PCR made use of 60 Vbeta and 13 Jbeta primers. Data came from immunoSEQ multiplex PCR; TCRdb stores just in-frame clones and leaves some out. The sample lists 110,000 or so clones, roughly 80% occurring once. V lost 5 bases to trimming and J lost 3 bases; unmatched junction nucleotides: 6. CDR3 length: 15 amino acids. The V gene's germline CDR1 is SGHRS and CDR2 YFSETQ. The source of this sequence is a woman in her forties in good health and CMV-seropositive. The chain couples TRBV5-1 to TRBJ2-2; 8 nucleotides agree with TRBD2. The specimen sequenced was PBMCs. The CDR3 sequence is CASRLGLGYTGELFF. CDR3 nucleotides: TGCGCCAGCAGGCTGGGACTAGGGTACACCGGGGAGCTGTTTTTT.